This TCR beta chain was captured by sequencing in a study of T cell changes during pregnancy in multiple sclerosis. V trimming: 3 bases; J trimming: 7 bases; junction bases outside the gene matches: 12. From germline, CDR1 is SGHDT and CDR2 YYEEEE. The CDR3 runs to 15 residues. TCRdb's copy holds only in-frame clones and misses some; the assay was immunoSEQ multiplex PCR. The table shows 50,000 to 75,000 clones, with more than 85% occurring only once. The chain combines TRBV5-6 with TRBJ2-7; 8 positions agree with TRBD2. Sequences were derived from CD8+ T cells from peripheral blood mononuclear cells, sampled in the third trimester of pregnancy. The sequence was collected from a female donor with multiple sclerosis, enrolled in a pregnancy study. The CDR3 nucleotides are TGTGCCAGCAGCTGGGGGGCGGGAGGCGGGAGGGAGCAGTACTTC. This translates into CASSWGAGGGREQYF.